This T cell receptor (beta chain) was identified during a study of blood T cell repertoires in COVID-19. Overall study context: T cells, B-cell-depleted T cells, or PBMCs supplied cDNA or gDNA.

The CDR3 sequence is 17 residues long. Germline CDR1 reads KGHSH; CDR2 reads LQKENI. V lost 0 bases and J 7 bases, leaving 19 bases between the germline ends. Original methodology: For nucleated cells, counts were estimated from reference gene primer amplification. Some clones are missing from TCRdb's copy, which holds only in-frame ones; the method was immunoSEQ multiplex PCR. That table furnishes V, J and clone size, whereas the DNA furnished D and trimming. The profile shows around 370,000 clones, 85% to 90% of them singletons. The sequencing sample was made of peripheral blood. The chain combines TRBV18 with TRBJ2-1, with D possibly TRBD1 on 6 matching bases. The TCR was taken from a woman aged 45-65 years with COVID-19, enrolled during active disease. The CDR3 spells CASSPPSGGRGRNEQFF. The CDR3 DNA follows: TGTGCCAGCTCACCACCTTCTGGTGGCAGGGGCAGGAATGAGCAGTTCTTC.